A single sample gave rise to the 18 T cell receptor beta chains below, sequenced in a study of radiotherapy plus CTLA-4 blockade in lung cancer. Sequencing was performed with immunoSEQ multiplex PCR; in TCRdb, only in-frame clones are kept and a portion is missing. The sample lists some 110,000 clones, more than 65% seen once, with around 3.3% in the top ten. The sample consisted of peripheral blood, taken from a patient treated with radiotherapy plus ipilimumab. The source of these receptors is a human donor with non-small cell lung cancer that progressed on radiotherapy plus ipilimumab. Some clones in this sample may be carry-over from other donors' samples.

For the CDR3, the DNA is TGTGCCAGCAGCCAAGGACGGGGGTTGGGATTAGATGGCTACACCTTC. This sequence encodes CASSQGRGLGLDGYTF. The V gene is TRBV4-2, the J gene TRBJ1-2, with D perhaps TRBD1 (5 bases). Germline CDR1 reads LGHNA; CDR2 reads YNFKEQ. CDR3 length: 16 amino acids. V lost 1 base and J lost 6, with 18 bases in between.

J is TRBJ1-6 and V is TRBV2; 7 positions match TRBD1. The CDR3 sequence is 15 residues long. Germline V gene lookup returns CDR1 SNHLY and CDR2 FYNNEI. The J segment lost 8 bases and the V segment lost 1 base, leaving 5 bases of the junction unmatched. In DNA, the CDR3 is TGTGCCAGCAGTGAAGAGGGGGCGGCTTATTCACCCCTCCACTTT. Encoded protein: CASSEEGAAYSPLHF.

The chain combines TRBV5-1 with TRBJ1-2; D perhaps matches TRBD1 (5 bases). The CDR3 runs 13 residues. Trimming took off 5 bases at V and 4 bases at J, with 12 bases between the two ends. The V gene's germline CDR1 is SGHRS and CDR2 YFSETQ. The CDR3 bases are TGCGCCAGCAGAGGGACCGTCAGCTATGGCTACACCTTC. Translated: CASRGTVSYGYTF.

V and J are TRBV5-4 and TRBJ2-7; 9 nucleotides match TRBD2. CDR3 length: 18 amino acids. The germline CDR1 and CDR2 sequences are SGHNT and YYREEE (reference sequence). Trimming cost V 0 bases and J 0 bases; bases outside gene matches: 10. The DNA of the CDR3 is TGTGCCAGCAGCTTGGAAGCGGGGGGAGCGCCTAGCTCCTACGAGCAGTACTTC. Its protein is CASSLEAGGAPSSYEQYF. The full variable domain, with the rest looked up from reference TRBV5-4 and TRBJ2-7, is ETGVTQSPTHLIKTRGQQVTLRCSSQSGHNTVSWYQQALGQGPQFIFQYYREEENGRGNFPPRFSGLQFPNYSSELNVNALELDDSALYLCASSLEAGGAPSSYEQYFGPGTRLTVT.

This clone was seen once. The chain recombines TRBV4-3 with TRBJ2-2, with D tentatively TRBD2 (5 bases). In germline, CDR1 is LGHNA, CDR2 YSLEER. V was cut by 1 base and J by 5 bases, with 14 bases left in between. This CDR3 contains 16 residues. The CDR3 reads CASSQGPGSGTGELFF. CDR3 in DNA: TGCGCCAGCAGCCAAGGTCCGGGGTCGGGTACCGGGGAGCTGTTTTTT.

J is TRBJ1-4 and V is TRBV28; D remains unclear. CDR3 size: 15 residues. Trimming shortened V by 6 bases and J by 8 bases, and 19 bases separated the two germline ends. Germline lookup yields CDR1 MDHEN and CDR2 SYDVKM. CDR3 nucleotide sequence: TGTGCCAGCAGCTTCCCCCAAAGGTTAGGGGAAAAACTGTTTTTT. Protein sequence: CASSFPQRLGEKLFF.

The chain uses TRBV4-1 and TRBJ1-1; D is ambiguous. The CDR3 has 18 residues. Germline-derived CDR1 and CDR2 are MGHRA and YSYEKL. Deletions cut 0 bases from V and 1 base from J, with 18 bases between. The CDR3 spells CASSQDRSHSRGNTEAFF. The CDR3 DNA reads as TGCGCCAGCAGCCAAGATCGGTCGCACTCACGCGGGAACACTGAAGCTTTCTTT.

The chain couples TRBV28 to TRBJ1-1; possibly TRBD1 for D (6 bases). Germline loops: CDR1 MDHEN, CDR2 SYDVKM. CDR3 length: 15 amino acids. Trimming shortened V by 3 bases and J by 1 base, and 12 bases separated the two germline ends. In DNA, the CDR3 is TGTGCCAGCAGTTTCCAGGGGATGGAGAACACTGAAGCTTTCTTT. This codes for CASSFQGMENTEAFF.

The CDR3 loop is CASSTLAVQETQYF. The CDR3 DNA sequence: TGTGCCAGCAGCACCCTAGCGGTCCAAGAGACCCAGTACTTC. The V and J genes are TRBV9 and TRBJ2-5, with TRBD2 matching 7 bases. CDR1 SGDLS and CDR2 YYNGEE come from the germline V gene. J gave up 1 base and V 4 bases, and 4 bases lay outside the gene matches. The CDR3 is 14 residues long.

This clone was recorded a few times. This chain uses TRBV15 with TRBJ2-7; no firm D call. The CDR3 sequence is 15 residues long. Germline CDR1 reads LNHNV; CDR2 reads YYDKDF (reference sequence). V was pared by 4 bases and J by 3 bases, with 16 bases between. Here the CDR3 reads CATSTGPTDLYEQYF. DNA for the CDR3: TGTGCCACCAGCACCGGACCAACGGACCTCTACGAGCAGTACTTC.

The rearrangement joins TRBV4-1 to TRBJ2-6; D gene unclear. Trimming cost V 3 bases and J 0 bases, with 9 bases left between them. The CDR3 runs to 16 residues. CDR1 and CDR2 from the germline V gene are MGHRA and YSYEKL. CDR3 sequence (DNA): TGCGCCAGCAGCCAGATCAGATTCTCTGGGGCCAACGTCCTGACTTTC. Translated: CASSQIRFSGANVLTF.

The CDR3 coding sequence is TGTGCCAGCAGCTTCAGGCTTCTGTGGGACAATGAGCAGTTCTTC. Translating gives CASSFRLLWDNEQFF. The chain recombines TRBV5-6 with TRBJ2-1; no firm D call. V shed 2 bases and J shed 5 bases, with 14 bases lying between them. The germline V gene has CDR1 SGHDT and CDR2 YYEEEE. This CDR3 region has 15 residues.

This clone was counted a single time. V is TRBV28 and J is TRBJ1-2, with a tentative D call TRBD1 (5 bases). This CDR3 contains 15 residues. Germline-derived CDR1 and CDR2 are MDHEN and SYDVKM. V was clipped by 7 bases and J by 1 base, with 16 bases between them. This CDR3 is CASTGGDSGNYGYTF. The CDR3, as DNA: TGTGCCAGCACCGGTGGGGACTCCGGTAACTATGGCTACACCTTC.

CDR3 nucleotide sequence: TGTGCCAGCAGCTTAGTGTCGGGGTACGGAAACACCATATATTTT. Protein sequence: CASSLVSGYGNTIYF. The chain links TRBV7-2 to TRBJ1-3; no firm D call. This CDR3 comprises 15 residues. Germline lookup yields CDR1 SGHTA and CDR2 FQGNSA. The germline V and J ends were trimmed by 1 base and 4 bases, with 11 bases remaining between them.

This clone was observed a single time. This chain links TRBV30 with TRBJ1-2, with D uncertain. CDR3 length: 14 residues. Per the germline V gene, CDR1 is GTSNPN and CDR2 is SVGIG (reference sequence). In nucleotides, the CDR3 is TGTGCGCATGAGGCGGCAAGAAGGGTTCGGGGCTACACCTTC. Translated, it gives CAHEAARRVRGYTF.

This chain joins TRBV7-2 and TRBJ2-2; 7 nucleotides match TRBD1. The J segment lost 1 base and the V segment lost 7 bases, leaving 12 bases of the junction unmatched. Per the germline V gene, CDR1 is SGHTA and CDR2 is FQGNSA. The CDR3 loop spans 17 amino acids. The CDR3 bases are TGTGCCAGCACCCCCGGCCCGAGACAGGGGAACACCGGGGAGCTGTTTTTT. It encodes CASTPGPRQGNTGELFF. Combining the CDR3 with reference TRBV7-2 and TRBJ2-2 gives the whole variable domain GAGVSQSPSNKVTEKGKDVELRCDPISGHTALYWYRQSLGQGLEFLIYFQGNSAPDKSGLPSDRFSAERTGGSVSTLTIQRTQQEDSAVYLCASTPGPRQGNTGELFFGEGSRLTVL.

J is TRBJ1-3 and V is TRBV11-1; 10 positions match TRBD1. With V trimmed by 5 bases and J by 2 bases, 3 bases remained unmatched. CDR1 SGHAT and CDR2 FQDESV come from the germline V gene (reference sequence). The CDR3 has 15 amino acids. The CDR3 region is CASSTGTGAGNTIYF. CDR3 bases: TGTGCCAGCAGCACCGGGACAGGGGCTGGAAACACCATATATTTT.

The CDR3 reads CATSMGDSRSGNTIYF. CDR3 in DNA: TGTGCCACCAGCATGGGGGACTCCCGCTCTGGAAACACCATATATTTT. This chain joins TRBV15 and TRBJ1-3, with a possible D match to TRBD1 (5 bases). V was cut by 4 bases and J by 0 bases, with 13 bases left in between. CDR1 is LNHNV and CDR2 is YYDKDF in the germline V gene (reference sequence). The CDR3 contains 16 residues.